The clone carrying this TCR beta chain was detected ten times or more. Its antigen is unknown. The data belong to a study of T-cell memory formation after mild COVID-19. Turning to the study itself: TCR clusters were mostly confined to one donor each.

Study results and caveats: CD4+ clones that contracted lay mainly in CM and EM; CD8+ ones lay in EMRA.

Researchers used 5'RACE with constant-segment primers to make TCR alpha and TCR beta cDNA libraries that carry sample barcodes and UMIs. TCRdb called the 5' RACE reads again in MiXCR, with one record for every CDR3 protein. Of roughly 550,000 distinct CDR3 sequences listed, around 20% are singletons. Per germline, CDR1 SQVTM and CDR2 ANQGSEA. The V gene lost 4 bases and the J gene lost 1 base, with 7 bases spanning the gap. This CDR3 spans 12 amino acids. Source material: PBMCs or a T cell subset sorted from them (not recorded which). V and J are TRBV29-1 and TRBJ1-1; D remains unclear. The TCR was taken from an adult woman who had mild COVID-19 (a few samples of this study predate the infection). Cell type and time point are not known. CDR3 loop: CSVVDPNTEAFF. The CDR3 DNA sequence: TGCAGCGTTGTAGACCCGAACACTGAAGCTTTCTTT. The complete variable domain, with remaining parts taken from reference TRBV29-1 and TRBJ1-1, reads SAVISQKPSRDICQRGTSLTIQCQVDSQVTMMFWYRQQPGQSLTLIATANQGSEATYESGFVIDKFPISRPNLTFSTLTVSNMSPEDSSIYLCSVVDPNTEAFFGQGTRLTVV.